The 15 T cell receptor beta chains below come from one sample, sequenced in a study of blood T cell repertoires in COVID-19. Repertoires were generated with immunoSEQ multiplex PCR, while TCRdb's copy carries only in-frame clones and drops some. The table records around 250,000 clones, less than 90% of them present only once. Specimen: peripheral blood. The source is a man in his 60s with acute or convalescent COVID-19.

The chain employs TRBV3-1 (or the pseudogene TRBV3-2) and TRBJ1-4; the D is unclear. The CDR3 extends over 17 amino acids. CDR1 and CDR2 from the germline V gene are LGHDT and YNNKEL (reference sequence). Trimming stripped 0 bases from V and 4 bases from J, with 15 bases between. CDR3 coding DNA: TGTGCCAGCAGCCAAGACCCACCTTCCGGCGGTAATGAAAAACTGTTTTTT. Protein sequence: CASSQDPPSGGNEKLFF.

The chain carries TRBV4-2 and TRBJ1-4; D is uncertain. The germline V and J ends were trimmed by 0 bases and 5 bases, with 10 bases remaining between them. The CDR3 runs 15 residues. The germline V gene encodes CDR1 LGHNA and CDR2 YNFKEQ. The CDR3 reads CASSQDPRFNEKLFF. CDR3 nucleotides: TGTGCCAGCAGCCAAGACCCTAGGTTCAATGAAAAACTGTTTTTT.

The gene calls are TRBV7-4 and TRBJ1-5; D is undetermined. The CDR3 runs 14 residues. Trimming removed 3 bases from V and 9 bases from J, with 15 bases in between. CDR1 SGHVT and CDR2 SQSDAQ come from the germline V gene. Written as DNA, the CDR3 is TGTGCCAGCAGCTTTATACCGGTGACTGTGCCCCAGCATTTT. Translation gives CASSFIPVTVPQHF.

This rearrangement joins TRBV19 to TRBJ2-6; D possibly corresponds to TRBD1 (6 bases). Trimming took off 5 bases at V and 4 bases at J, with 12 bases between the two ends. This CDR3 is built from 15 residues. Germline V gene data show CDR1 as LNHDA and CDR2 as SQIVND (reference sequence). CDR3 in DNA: TGTGCCAGTAGTTCCGGACAGAACGGGGCCAACGTCCTGACTTTC. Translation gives CASSSGQNGANVLTF.

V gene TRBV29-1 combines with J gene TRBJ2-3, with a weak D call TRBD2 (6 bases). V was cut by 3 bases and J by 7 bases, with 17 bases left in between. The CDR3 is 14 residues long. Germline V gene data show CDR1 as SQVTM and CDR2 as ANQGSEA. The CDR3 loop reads CSVEVGLSVNTQYF. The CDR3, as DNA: TGCAGCGTTGAGGTGGGACTTTCAGTAAATACGCAGTATTTT.

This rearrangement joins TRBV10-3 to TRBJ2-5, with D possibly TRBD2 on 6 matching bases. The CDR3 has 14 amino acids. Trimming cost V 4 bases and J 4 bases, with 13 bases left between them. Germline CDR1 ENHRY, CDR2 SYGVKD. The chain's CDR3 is CAISGRDGRETQYF. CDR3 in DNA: TGTGCCATCAGTGGGCGGGATGGCCGAGAGACCCAGTACTTC.

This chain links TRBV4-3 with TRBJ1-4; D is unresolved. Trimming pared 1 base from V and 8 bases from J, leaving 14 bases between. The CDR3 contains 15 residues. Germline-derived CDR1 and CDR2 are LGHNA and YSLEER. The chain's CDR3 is CASSQGETTREKLFF. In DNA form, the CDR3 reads TGCGCCAGCAGCCAAGGGGAGACCACTCGGGAAAAACTGTTTTTT.

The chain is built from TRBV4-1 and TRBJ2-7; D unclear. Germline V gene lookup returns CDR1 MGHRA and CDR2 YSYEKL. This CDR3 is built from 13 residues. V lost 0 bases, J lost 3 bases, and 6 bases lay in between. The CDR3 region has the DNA TGCGCCAGCAGCCAAGAAAACAGCTACGAGCAGTACTTC. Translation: CASSQENSYEQYF.

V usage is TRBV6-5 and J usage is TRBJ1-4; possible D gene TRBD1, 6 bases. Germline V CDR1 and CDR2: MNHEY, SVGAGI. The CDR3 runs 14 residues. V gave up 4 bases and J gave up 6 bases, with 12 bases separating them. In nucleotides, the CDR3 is TGTGCCAGCAGTTTAGGCAGGGGAGATGAAAAACTGTTTTTT. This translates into CASSLGRGDEKLFF.

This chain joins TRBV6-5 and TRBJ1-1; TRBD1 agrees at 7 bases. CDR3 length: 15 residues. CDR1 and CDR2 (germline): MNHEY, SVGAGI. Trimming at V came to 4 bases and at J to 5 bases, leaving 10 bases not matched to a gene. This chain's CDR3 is CASSLQGRSSTEAFF. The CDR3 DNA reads TGTGCCAGCAGTTTACAGGGGAGGTCGAGTACTGAAGCTTTCTTT.

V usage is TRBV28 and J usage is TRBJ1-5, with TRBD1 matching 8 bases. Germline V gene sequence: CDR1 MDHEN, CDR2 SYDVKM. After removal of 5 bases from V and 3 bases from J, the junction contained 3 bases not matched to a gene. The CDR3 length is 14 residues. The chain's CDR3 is CASSVRGPNQPQHF. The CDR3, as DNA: TGTGCCAGCAGTGTCAGGGGGCCCAATCAGCCCCAGCATTTT.

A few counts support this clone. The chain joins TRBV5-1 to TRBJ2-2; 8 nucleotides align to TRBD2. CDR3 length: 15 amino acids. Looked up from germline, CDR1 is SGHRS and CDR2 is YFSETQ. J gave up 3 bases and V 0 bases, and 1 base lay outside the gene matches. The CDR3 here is CASSLVGRDTGELFF. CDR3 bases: TGCGCCAGCAGCTTGGTCGGGAGGGACACCGGGGAGCTGTTTTTT.

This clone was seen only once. In DNA, the CDR3 is TGTGCCAGCAGACTAGACAGGGAACTCGGGCAGCCCCAGCATTTT. It yields the protein CASRLDRELGQPQHF. V and J are TRBV6-5 and TRBJ1-5; 7 nucleotides line up with TRBD1. This CDR3 region has 15 residues. Germline CDR1 and CDR2: MNHEY and SVGAGI. Trimming at V came to 6 bases and at J to 7 bases, leaving 12 bases not matched to a gene.

For the CDR3, the DNA is TGTGCCATCAGAGAGAACACCGGGACTAAAGATTACGAGCAGTACTTC. Its protein is CAIRENTGTKDYEQYF. The chain couples TRBV10-3 to TRBJ2-7, with TRBD2 matching over 7 bases. The CDR3 is made up of 16 amino acids. V was clipped by 6 bases and J by 4 bases; unmatched bases: 15. Germline CDR1 ENHRY, CDR2 SYGVKD.

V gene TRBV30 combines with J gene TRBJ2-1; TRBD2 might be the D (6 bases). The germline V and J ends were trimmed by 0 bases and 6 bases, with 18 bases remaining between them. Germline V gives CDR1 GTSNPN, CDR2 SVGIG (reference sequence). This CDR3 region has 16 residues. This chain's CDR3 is CAWSVLRRRGGNEQFF. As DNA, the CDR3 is TGTGCCTGGAGTGTACTTAGGAGGAGGGGAGGCAATGAGCAGTTCTTC.